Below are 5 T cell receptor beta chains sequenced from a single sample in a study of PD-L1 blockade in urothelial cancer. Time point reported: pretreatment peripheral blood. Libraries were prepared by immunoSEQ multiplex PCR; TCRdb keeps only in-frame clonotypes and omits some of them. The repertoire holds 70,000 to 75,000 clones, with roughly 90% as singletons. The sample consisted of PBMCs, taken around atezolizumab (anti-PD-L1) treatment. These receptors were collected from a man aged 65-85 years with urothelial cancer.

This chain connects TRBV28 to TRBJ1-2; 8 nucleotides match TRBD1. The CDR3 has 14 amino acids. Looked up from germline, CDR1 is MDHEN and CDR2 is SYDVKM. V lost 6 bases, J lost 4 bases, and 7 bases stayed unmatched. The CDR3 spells CASRSGQGTYGYTF. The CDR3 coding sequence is TGTGCCAGCAGGTCCGGACAGGGCACCTATGGCTACACCTTC.

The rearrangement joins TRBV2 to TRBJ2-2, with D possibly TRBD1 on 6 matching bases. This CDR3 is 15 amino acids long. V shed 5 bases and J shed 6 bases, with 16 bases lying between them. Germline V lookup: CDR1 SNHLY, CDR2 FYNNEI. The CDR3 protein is CASSTKQGGSGELFF. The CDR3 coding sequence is TGTGCCAGCAGTACCAAACAGGGTGGCTCCGGGGAGCTGTTTTTT.

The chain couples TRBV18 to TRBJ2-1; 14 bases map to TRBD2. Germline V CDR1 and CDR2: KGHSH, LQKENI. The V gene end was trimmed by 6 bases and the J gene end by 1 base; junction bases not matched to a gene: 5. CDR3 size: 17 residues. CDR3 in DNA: TGTGCCAGCTCGCCGACTAGCGGGAGGGCTTCCTACAATGAGCAGTTCTTC. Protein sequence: CASSPTSGRASYNEQFF.

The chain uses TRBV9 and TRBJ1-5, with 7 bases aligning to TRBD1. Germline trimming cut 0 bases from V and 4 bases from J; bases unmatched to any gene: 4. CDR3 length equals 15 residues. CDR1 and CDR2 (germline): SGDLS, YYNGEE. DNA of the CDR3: TGTGCCAGCAGCGTAGGACAGGGCCCTAATCAGCCCCAGCATTTT. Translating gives CASSVGQGPNQPQHF.

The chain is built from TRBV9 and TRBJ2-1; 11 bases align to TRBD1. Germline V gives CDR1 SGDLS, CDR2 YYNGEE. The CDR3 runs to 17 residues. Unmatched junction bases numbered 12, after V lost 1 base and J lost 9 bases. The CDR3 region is CASSVMDRGPWRGEQFF. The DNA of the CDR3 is TGTGCCAGCAGCGTAATGGACAGGGGGCCGTGGCGGGGTGAGCAGTTCTTC.